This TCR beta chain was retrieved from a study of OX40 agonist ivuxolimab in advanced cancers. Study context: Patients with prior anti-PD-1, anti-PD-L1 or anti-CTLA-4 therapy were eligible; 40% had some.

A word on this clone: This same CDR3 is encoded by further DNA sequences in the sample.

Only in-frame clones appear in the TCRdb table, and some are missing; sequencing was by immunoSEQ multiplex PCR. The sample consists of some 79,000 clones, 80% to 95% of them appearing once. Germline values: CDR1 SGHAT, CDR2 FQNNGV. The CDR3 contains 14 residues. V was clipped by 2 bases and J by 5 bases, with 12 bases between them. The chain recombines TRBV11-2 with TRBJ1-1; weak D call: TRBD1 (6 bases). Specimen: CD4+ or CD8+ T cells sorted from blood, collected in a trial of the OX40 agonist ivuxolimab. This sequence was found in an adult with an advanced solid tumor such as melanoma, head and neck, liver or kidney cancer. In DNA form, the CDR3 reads TGTGCCAGCAGCTTAACAGGGCGAGGGACTGAAGCTTTCTTT. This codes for CASSLTGRGTEAFF. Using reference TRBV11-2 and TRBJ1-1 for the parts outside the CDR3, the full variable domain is EAGVAQSPRYKIIEKRQSVAFWCNPISGHATLYWYQQILGQGPKLLIQFQNNGVVDDSQLPKDRFSAERLKGVDSTLKIQPAKLEDSAVYLCASSLTGRGTEAFFGQGTRLTVV.